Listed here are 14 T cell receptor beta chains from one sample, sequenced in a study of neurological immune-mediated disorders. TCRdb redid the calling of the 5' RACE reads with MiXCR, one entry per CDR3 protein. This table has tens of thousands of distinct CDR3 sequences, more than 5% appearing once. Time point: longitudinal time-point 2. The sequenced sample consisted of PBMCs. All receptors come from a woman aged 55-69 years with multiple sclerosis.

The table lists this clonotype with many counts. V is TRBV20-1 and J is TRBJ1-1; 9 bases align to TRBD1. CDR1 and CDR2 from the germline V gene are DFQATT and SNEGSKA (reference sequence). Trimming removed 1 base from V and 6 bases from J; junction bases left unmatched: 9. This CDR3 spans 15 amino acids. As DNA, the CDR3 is TGCAGTGCTAGAGCCGGGGGACAGGGTTTCGCTGAAGCTTTCTTT. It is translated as CSARAGGQGFAEAFF.

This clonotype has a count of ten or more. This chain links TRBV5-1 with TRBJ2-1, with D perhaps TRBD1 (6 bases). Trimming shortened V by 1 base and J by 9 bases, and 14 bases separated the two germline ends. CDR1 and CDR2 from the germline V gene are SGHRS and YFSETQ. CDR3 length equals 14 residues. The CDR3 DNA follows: TGCGCCAGCAGCTTGACTACTACAGGGTCTGAGCAGTTCTTC. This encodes CASSLTTTGSEQFF.

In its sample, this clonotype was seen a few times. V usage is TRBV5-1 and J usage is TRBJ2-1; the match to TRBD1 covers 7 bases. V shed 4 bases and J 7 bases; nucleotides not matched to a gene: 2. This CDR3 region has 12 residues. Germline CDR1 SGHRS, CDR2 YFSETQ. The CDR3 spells CASSGQANEQFF. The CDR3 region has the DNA TGCGCCAGCAGCGGACAGGCGAATGAGCAGTTCTTC.

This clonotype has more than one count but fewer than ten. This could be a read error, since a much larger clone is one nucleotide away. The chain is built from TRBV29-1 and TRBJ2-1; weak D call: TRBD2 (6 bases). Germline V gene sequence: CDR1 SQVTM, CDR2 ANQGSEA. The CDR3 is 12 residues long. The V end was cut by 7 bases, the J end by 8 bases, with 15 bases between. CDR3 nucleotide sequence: TGCAGCGGTACTGCCTCGGGGGATGAGCAGTTCTTC. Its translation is CSGTASGDEQFF.

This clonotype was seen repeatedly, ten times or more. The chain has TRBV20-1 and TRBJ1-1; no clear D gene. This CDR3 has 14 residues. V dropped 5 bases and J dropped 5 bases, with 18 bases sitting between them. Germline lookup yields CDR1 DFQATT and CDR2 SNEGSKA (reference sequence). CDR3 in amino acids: CSAPAGKRETEAFF. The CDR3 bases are TGCAGTGCTCCAGCGGGGAAACGGGAGACTGAAGCTTTCTTT.

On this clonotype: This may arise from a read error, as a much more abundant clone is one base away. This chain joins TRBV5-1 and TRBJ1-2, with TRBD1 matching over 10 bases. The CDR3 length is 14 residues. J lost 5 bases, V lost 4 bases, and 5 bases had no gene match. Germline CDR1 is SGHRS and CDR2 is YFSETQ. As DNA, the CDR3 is TGCGCCAGCAGCCAGACAGGGGGCGATTATGGCTACACCTTC. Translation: CASSQTGGDYGYTF. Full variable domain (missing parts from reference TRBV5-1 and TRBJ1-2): KAGVTQTPRYLIKTRGQQVTLSCSPISGHRSVSWYQQTPGQGLQFLFEYFSETQRNKGNFPGRFSGRQFSNSRSEMNVSTLELGDSALYLCASSQTGGDYGYTFGSGTRLTVV.

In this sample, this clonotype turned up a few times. The CDR3 DNA is TGTGCCAGCAGTTTCCAAATCCAGAATCAGCCCCAGCATTTT. This sequence encodes CASSFQIQNQPQHF. The V and J genes are TRBV12-3 or TRBV12-4 and TRBJ1-5; D is undetermined. This CDR3 has 14 amino acids. V was shortened by 3 bases and J by 4 bases, with 10 bases between the two germline ends.

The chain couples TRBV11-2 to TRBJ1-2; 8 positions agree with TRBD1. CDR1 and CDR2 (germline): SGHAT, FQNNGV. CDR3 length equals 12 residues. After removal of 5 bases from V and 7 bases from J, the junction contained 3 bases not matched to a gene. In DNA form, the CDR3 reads TGTGCCAGCAGCCAGACAGGGGTTGGCTACACCTTC. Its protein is CASSQTGVGYTF.

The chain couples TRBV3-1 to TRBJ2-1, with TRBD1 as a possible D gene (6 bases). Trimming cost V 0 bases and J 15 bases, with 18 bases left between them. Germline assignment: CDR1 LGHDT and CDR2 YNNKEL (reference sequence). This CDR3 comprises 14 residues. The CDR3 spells CASSQDRGTYRPFF. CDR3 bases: TGTGCCAGCAGCCAAGATAGGGGGACATATCGTCCGTTCTTC.

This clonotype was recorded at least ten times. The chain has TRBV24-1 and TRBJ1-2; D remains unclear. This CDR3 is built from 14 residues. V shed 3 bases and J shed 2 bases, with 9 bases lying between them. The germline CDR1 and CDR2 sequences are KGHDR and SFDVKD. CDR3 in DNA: TGTGCCACCAGTGATGCGGGAGTGAACTATGGCTACACCTTC. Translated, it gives CATSDAGVNYGYTF.

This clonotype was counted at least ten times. The chain's CDR3 is CASSLGDGYEQYF. In DNA form, the CDR3 reads TGTGCCAGCAGCTTAGGGGACGGGTACGAGCAGTACTTC. The chain employs TRBV7-9 and TRBJ2-7; D is possibly TRBD1 or TRBD2 (5 bases each). V lost 1 base to trimming and J lost 4 bases, with 8 bases between them. This CDR3 has 13 residues. Germline CDR1 SEHNR, CDR2 FQNEAQ (reference sequence).

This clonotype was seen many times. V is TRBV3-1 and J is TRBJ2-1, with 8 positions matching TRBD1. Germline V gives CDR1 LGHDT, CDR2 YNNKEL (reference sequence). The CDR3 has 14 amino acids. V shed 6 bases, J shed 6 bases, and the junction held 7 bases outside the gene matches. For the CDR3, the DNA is TGTGCCAGCAGACGCCAGACAGGGGTCAATGAGCAGTTCTTC. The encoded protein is CASRRQTGVNEQFF.

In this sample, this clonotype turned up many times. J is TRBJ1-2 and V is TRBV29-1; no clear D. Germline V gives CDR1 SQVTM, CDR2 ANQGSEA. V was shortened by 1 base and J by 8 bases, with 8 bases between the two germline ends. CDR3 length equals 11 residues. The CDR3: CSVEGGRGYTF. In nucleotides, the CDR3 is TGCAGCGTTGAAGGGGGAAGGGGCTACACCTTC.

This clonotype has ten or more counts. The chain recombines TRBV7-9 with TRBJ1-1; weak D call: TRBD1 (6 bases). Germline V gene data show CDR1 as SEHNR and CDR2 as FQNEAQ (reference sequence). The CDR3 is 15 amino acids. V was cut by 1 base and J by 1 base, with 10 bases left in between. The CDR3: CASSLGDTPNTEAFF. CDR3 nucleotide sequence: TGTGCCAGCAGCTTAGGGGACACCCCGAACACTGAAGCTTTCTTT.